These 11 T cell receptor beta chains originate from one sample sequenced in a study of OX40 agonist ivuxolimab in advanced cancers. Measured with immunoSEQ multiplex PCR; TCRdb has only the in-frame clones, and not every one. The data contain tens of thousands of clones, 91% of them seen just once; the ten biggest clones take up less than 5%. Sequenced material: CD4+ or CD8+ T cells sorted from blood, taken in a trial of the OX40 agonist ivuxolimab. The receptors come from an adult with an advanced solid tumor such as melanoma, head and neck, liver or kidney cancer.

This chain connects TRBV6-4 to TRBJ2-1; 9 nucleotides match TRBD2. The V segment lost 8 bases and the J segment 2 bases; nucleotides outside the gene matches: 10. The CDR3 extends over 16 amino acids. Germline V gene lookup returns CDR1 MRHNA and CDR2 SNTAGT. The CDR3 spells CASEVAGDVTYNEQFF. CDR3 in DNA: TGTGCCAGCGAGGTAGCGGGAGACGTGACCTACAATGAGCAGTTCTTC.

The chain uses TRBV15 and TRBJ2-1; D gene ambiguous. The V gene lost 3 bases and the J gene lost 2 bases, with 11 bases spanning the gap. The CDR3 extends over 15 amino acids. From germline, CDR1 is LNHNV and CDR2 YYDKDF (reference sequence). CDR3 amino acids: CATSSDRLAYNEQFF. CDR3 sequence (DNA): TGTGCCACCAGCAGTGACCGGCTTGCCTACAATGAGCAGTTCTTC.

V and J are TRBV5-1 and TRBJ1-1; D is unclear. Trimming removed 0 bases from V and 2 bases from J, with 8 bases in between. The CDR3 is made up of 14 amino acids. Germline V CDR1 and CDR2: SGHRS, YFSETQ. The CDR3 sequence: CASSLGEGNTEAFF. The DNA of the CDR3 is TGCGCCAGCAGCTTGGGGGAAGGAAACACTGAAGCTTTCTTT.

The chain is built from TRBV27 and TRBJ2-7; 7 nucleotides match TRBD1. With 6 bases clipped from V and 0 bases from J, the junction kept 5 bases outside the gene matches. Germline V CDR1 and CDR2: MNHEY, SMNVEV (reference sequence). The CDR3 extends over 14 amino acids. For the CDR3, the DNA is TGTGCCAGCAGCTTGACAGGGAACTCCTACGAGCAGTACTTC. It yields the protein CASSLTGNSYEQYF.

The chain links TRBV4-1 to TRBJ2-1; the D gene is possibly TRBD2 (6 bases). V gave up 5 bases and J gave up 3 bases, with 20 bases separating them. The CDR3 totals 17 residues. Germline CDR1 MGHRA, CDR2 YSYEKL. Written as DNA, the CDR3 is TGCGCCAGCAGCTTACGCCCGGCACTAGCAGACTACAATGAGCAGTTCTTC. It is translated as CASSLRPALADYNEQFF.

The chain is built from TRBV19 and TRBJ1-5; D might be TRBD1 (5 bases). Trimming cost V 5 bases and J 6 bases, with 17 bases left between them. This CDR3 is built from 15 residues. CDR1 is LNHDA and CDR2 is SQIVND in the germline V gene (reference sequence). The CDR3 nucleotides are TGTGCCAGTAGTGTGGGAAAGCATAGGGGTCAGCCCCAGCATTTT. Protein sequence: CASSVGKHRGQPQHF.

V gene TRBV19 combines with J gene TRBJ1-1, with TRBD1 matching over 8 bases. Trimming cost V 3 bases and J 4 bases; bases outside gene matches: 4. The CDR3 extends over 14 amino acids. The germline V gene encodes CDR1 LNHDA and CDR2 SQIVND (reference sequence). This CDR3 is CASSMTGEITEAFF. The CDR3 DNA reads TGTGCCAGTAGTATGACAGGGGAGATCACTGAAGCTTTCTTT.

A single count supports this clone. The rearrangement joins TRBV19 to TRBJ2-7; TRBD1 might be the D (6 bases). This CDR3 is built from 14 residues. CDR1 and CDR2 from the germline V gene are LNHDA and SQIVND (reference sequence). Deletions cut 1 base from V and 1 base from J, with 8 bases between. The CDR3 region is CASSIGQASYEQYF. The DNA for the CDR3 is TGTGCCAGTAGTATAGGACAGGCTTCCTACGAGCAGTACTTC.

The chain couples TRBV19 to TRBJ1-1, with D unresolved. V dropped 6 bases and J dropped 3 bases, with 8 bases sitting between them. The germline V gene encodes CDR1 LNHDA and CDR2 SQIVND (reference sequence). The CDR3 has 12 amino acids. CDR3 sequence: CASRTLYTEAFF. The CDR3 coding sequence is TGTGCCAGTAGAACACTGTACACTGAAGCTTTCTTT.

The CDR3 bases are TGCGCCAGCAGCGTTCTAGCGCCCCCCCGGGAGCTGTTTTTT. This sequence encodes CASSVLAPPRELFF. The chain has TRBV4-3 and TRBJ2-2; weak D call: TRBD2 (6 bases). With 5 bases removed from V and 9 bases from J, the gap between germline ends came to 16 bases. The CDR3 has 14 residues. Germline V CDR1 and CDR2: LGHNA, YSLEER.

The rearrangement uses TRBV7-9 and TRBJ2-3; 7 bases map to TRBD1. Looked up from germline, CDR1 is SEHNR and CDR2 is FQNEAQ (reference sequence). J lost 3 bases, V lost 2 bases, and 5 bases had no gene match. The CDR3 runs 15 residues. This chain's CDR3 is CASSLTQTGTDTQYF. The CDR3 nucleotides read TGTGCCAGCAGCTTAACACAGACAGGGACAGATACGCAGTATTTT.